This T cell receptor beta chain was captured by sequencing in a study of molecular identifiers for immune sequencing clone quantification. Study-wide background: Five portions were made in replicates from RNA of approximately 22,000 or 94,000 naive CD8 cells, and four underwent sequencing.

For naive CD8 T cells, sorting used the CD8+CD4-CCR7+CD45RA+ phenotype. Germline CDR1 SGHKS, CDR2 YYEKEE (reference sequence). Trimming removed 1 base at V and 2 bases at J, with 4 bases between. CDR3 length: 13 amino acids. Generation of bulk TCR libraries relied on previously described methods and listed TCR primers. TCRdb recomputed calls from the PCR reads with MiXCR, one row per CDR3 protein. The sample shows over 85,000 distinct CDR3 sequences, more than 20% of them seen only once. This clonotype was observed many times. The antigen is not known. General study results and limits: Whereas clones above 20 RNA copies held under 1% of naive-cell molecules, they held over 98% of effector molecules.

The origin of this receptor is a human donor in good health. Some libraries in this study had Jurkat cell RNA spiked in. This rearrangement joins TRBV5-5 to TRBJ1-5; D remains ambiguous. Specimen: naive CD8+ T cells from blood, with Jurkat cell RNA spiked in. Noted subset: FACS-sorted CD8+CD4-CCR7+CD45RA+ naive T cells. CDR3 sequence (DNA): TGTGCCAGCAGCTTGTGGGGCAATCAGCCCCAGCATTTT. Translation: CASSLWGNQPQHF. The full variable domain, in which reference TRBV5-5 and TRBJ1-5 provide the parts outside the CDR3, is DAGVTQSPTHLIKTRGQQVTLRCSPISGHKSVSWYQQVLGQGPQFIFQYYEKEERGRGNFPDRFSARQFPNYSSELNVNALLLGDSALYLCASSLWGNQPQHFGDGTRLSIL.